The 14 T cell receptor beta chains below were found in one sample sequenced in a study of blood T cell repertoires in COVID-19. Profiling relied on immunoSEQ multiplex PCR, and the TCRdb table lists in-frame clones only, not all of them. Of 200,000 or so clones in the sample, about 93% are singletons; the top ten hold over 0.75%. Material: peripheral blood. The receptors shown here come from a man aged 55 to 69 with COVID-19, enrolled during active disease.

This sequence joins TRBV28 and TRBJ2-7; perhaps TRBD2 as D (6 bases). V gave up 7 bases and J gave up 6 bases, with 28 bases separating them. This CDR3 contains 17 residues. Looked up from germline, CDR1 is MDHEN and CDR2 is SYDVKM. CDR3 DNA sequence: TGTGCCAGCACTTCCCATGGGCGGGGCGTCGGCCGGGTCGAGCAGTACTTC. This codes for CASTSHGRGVGRVEQYF.

The J gene is TRBJ2-3, the V gene TRBV10-3, with D hard to call. Trimming stripped 5 bases from V and 2 bases from J, with 14 bases between. CDR1 and CDR2 (germline): ENHRY, SYGVKD. This CDR3 comprises 15 residues. The CDR3 sequence: CAISSRLENTDTQYF. For the CDR3, the DNA is TGTGCCATCAGTTCCCGACTGGAAAACACAGATACGCAGTATTTT.

The chain couples TRBV21-1 to TRBJ1-2; the table's D call, TRBD1, was not checked against the DNA. TRBV21-1 is recorded as a pseudogene. CDR3 length: 18 amino acids. The CDR3 nucleotides read TGTGCCAGCAGCCCAACGAGGAAACAGGGGGATAGGGTCTATGGCTACACCTTC. It codes for CASSPTRKQGDRVYGYTF.

This clone was seen only once. The chain employs TRBV3-1 (or the pseudogene TRBV3-2) and TRBJ2-1; TRBD2 agrees at 7 bases. The junction had 7 bases not matched to a gene; V was cut back by 3 bases and J by 2 bases. Germline loops: CDR1 LGHDT, CDR2 YNNKEL (reference sequence). The length of the CDR3 is 16 residues. The CDR3 reads CASSHGGGTTYNEQFF. DNA of the CDR3: TGTGCCAGCAGCCACGGCGGGGGAACTACCTACAATGAGCAGTTCTTC.

The chain joins TRBV5-5 to TRBJ2-2, with 8 bases fitting TRBD2. The CDR3 runs 16 residues. Unmatched junction bases numbered 6, after V lost 0 bases and J lost 5 bases. CDR1 SGHKS and CDR2 YYEKEE come from the germline V gene (reference sequence). CDR3 DNA sequence: TGTGCCAGCAGCTTGGTAGCGGGGACTGGTACCGGGGAGCTGTTTTTT. This translates into CASSLVAGTGTGELFF.

This clone appeared once. The chain has TRBV7-2 and TRBJ2-1; a possible D gene is TRBD2 (5 bases). With 1 base removed from V and 2 bases from J, the gap between germline ends came to 18 bases. CDR1 is SGHTA, CDR2 FQGNSA, per germline. The CDR3 has 18 residues. CDR3 in amino acids: CASSLGLAARRAYNEQFF. DNA of the CDR3: TGTGCCAGCAGCTTAGGGCTAGCAGCAAGGCGCGCCTACAATGAGCAGTTCTTC.

The rearrangement links TRBV12-3 or TRBV12-4 to TRBJ2-7; 9 positions match TRBD1. The CDR3 loop spans 12 amino acids. The J segment lost 6 bases and the V segment lost 6 bases, leaving 3 bases of the junction unmatched. The CDR3 DNA follows: TGTGCCAGCAGAACAGGGGGCCGCGAGCAGTACTTC. Protein: CASRTGGREQYF.

This clone was counted once. The chain has TRBV5-1 and TRBJ1-1; D gene ambiguous. The CDR3 contains 15 residues. The germline V gene has CDR1 SGHRS and CDR2 YFSETQ. V was shortened by 1 base and J by 0 bases, with 10 bases between the two germline ends. The CDR3 here is CASSLIPGMNTEAFF. The CDR3 nucleotides are TGCGCCAGCAGCTTGATCCCGGGGATGAACACTGAAGCTTTCTTT.

This chain uses TRBV6-1 with TRBJ1-1, with a possible D match to TRBD1 (6 bases). Between the trimmed V and J ends, which lost 3 bases and 6 bases, there was a span of 20 bases. The V gene's germline CDR1 is MNHNS and CDR2 SASEGT. This CDR3 region has 16 residues. The CDR3 loop is CASSDWGGARTAEAFF. CDR3 coding DNA: TGTGCCAGCAGTGATTGGGGGGGGGCACGGACCGCTGAAGCTTTCTTT.

The V and J genes are TRBV7-3 and TRBJ2-3; TRBD2 aligns across 9 bases. The CDR3 spans 15 residues. Germline assignment: CDR1 SGHTA and CDR2 FQGTGA. V trimming: 3 bases; J trimming: 1 base; junction bases outside the gene matches: 2. The CDR3 sequence: CASSFSSGGTDTQYF. For the CDR3, the DNA is TGTGCCAGCAGCTTCTCTAGCGGGGGCACAGATACGCAGTATTTT.

This chain joins TRBV27 and TRBJ2-7; D is possibly TRBD2 (5 bases). This CDR3 has 17 residues. Per germline, CDR1 MNHEY and CDR2 SMNVEV (reference sequence). The V gene lost 6 bases and the J gene lost 0 bases, with 21 bases spanning the gap. CDR3 region: CASSHQFLSGRSYEQYF. CDR3 DNA sequence: TGTGCCAGCAGCCACCAGTTCTTAAGCGGCCGCTCCTACGAGCAGTACTTC.

This clone was seen once. The chain links TRBV7-2 to TRBJ2-2; D ambiguous. With 1 base removed from V and 1 base from J, the gap between germline ends came to 10 bases. This CDR3 spans 16 amino acids. Looked up from germline, CDR1 is SGHTA and CDR2 is FQGNSA. This CDR3 reads CASSLVGGLNTGELFF. The CDR3 coding sequence is TGTGCCAGCAGCTTAGTTGGCGGCCTGAACACCGGGGAGCTGTTTTTT. Based on the CDR3 plus reference TRBV7-2 and TRBJ2-2, the full variable domain is GAGVSQSPSNKVTEKGKDVELRCDPISGHTALYWYRQSLGQGLEFLIYFQGNSAPDKSGLPSDRFSAERTGGSVSTLTIQRTQQEDSAVYLCASSLVGGLNTGELFFGEGSRLTVL.

This rearrangement joins TRBV7-8 to TRBJ1-1; the D gene is possibly TRBD1 (5 bases). CDR1 and CDR2 (germline): SGHVS, FQNEAQ. V was trimmed by 1 base and J by 6 bases, leaving 12 bases between them. The CDR3 length is 14 residues. The CDR3 loop is CASSLGQGLSEAFF. The CDR3 DNA is TGTGCCAGCAGCTTAGGGCAGGGTTTGTCTGAAGCTTTCTTT. Variable domain in full (rest from reference TRBV7-8 and TRBJ1-1): GAGVSQSPRYKVAKRGQDVALRCDPISGHVSLFWYQQALGQGPEFLTYFQNEAQLDKSGLPSDRFFAERPEGSVSTLKIQRTQQEDSAVYLCASSLGQGLSEAFFGQGTRLTVV.

The gene calls are TRBV4-1 and TRBJ1-3; tentative D call: TRBD1 (5 bases). The CDR3 sequence is 16 residues long. Trimming shortened V by 1 base and J by 4 bases, and 14 bases separated the two germline ends. Germline CDR1 is MGHRA and CDR2 is YSYEKL. This CDR3 reads CASSQGGRAAGNTIYF. CDR3 in DNA: TGCGCCAGCAGCCAAGGTGGCAGGGCTGCGGGAAACACCATATATTTT.